This T cell receptor (beta chain) emerged from a study of T cell clusters in autoimmune cytopenias. In terms of frequency, this clonotype is medium-sized. Its specificity is not known. TRB amplification used around 270 ng of peripheral blood genomic DNA. Germline V gene sequence: CDR1 MNHEY, CDR2 SVGAGI. CDR3 size: 16 residues. Findings of the study overall: Physiological T cell clusters of healthy donors were apparently absent in primary autoimmune cytopenia patients. TRB repertoire shifts in secondary cytopenia and chronic lymphocytic leukemia mostly reflected lymphoma, not autoimmunity. Active autoimmune hepatitis patients had almost three-fold fewer exclusive TRB clusters than healthy donors.

TRB rearrangements were amplified by touch-down multiplex PCR with mixed TRB-A/B primers. With the multiplex PCR reads reprocessed, TCRdb shows one record per CDR3 protein and no DNA. The table gives 6,500 to 8,500 distinct CDR3 sequences; the top ten clones make up 5% to 6.5% of it. This sequence joins TRBV6-5 and TRBJ2-1. This clonotype was obtained from a human donor with an autoimmune cytopenia or autoimmune hepatitis (not recorded which). The sequenced sample was peripheral blood. This chain's CDR3 is CASSYSWQRSYNEQFF.